Shown below are 25 T cell receptor beta chains from a single sample sequenced in a study of control samples from healthy donors and cancer patients. Profiling relied on immunoSEQ multiplex PCR, and the TCRdb table lists in-frame clones only, not all of them. Of 150,000 to 200,000 clones listed, roughly 94% were seen once; the top ten hold about 8.5%. The sample consisted of blood. These receptors originate from a middle-aged woman in good health.

This sequence joins TRBV5-1 and TRBJ2-7; no reliable D call. The CDR3 is 12 residues long. The V gene's germline CDR1 is SGHRS and CDR2 YFSETQ. Trimming left V 0 bases short and J 7 bases short, with 8 bases between. The CDR3 DNA sequence: TGCGCCAGCAGCTTGGGTCGGCGAGAGCAGTACTTC. Its translation: CASSLGRREQYF.

The J gene is TRBJ2-7, the V gene TRBV9, with D perhaps assigned TRBD1 or TRBD2 (6 bases each). The ends were cut back, 0 bases at V and 4 bases at J, with 14 bases in the middle. This CDR3 has 15 amino acids. The germline CDR1 and CDR2 sequences are SGDLS and YYNGEE. CDR3 loop: CASSVGGGTQYEQYF. The CDR3, as DNA: TGTGCCAGCAGCGTAGGAGGGGGGACGCAATACGAGCAGTACTTC.

This clone was picked up a small number of times. This sequence joins TRBV5-1 and TRBJ1-5; D might be TRBD1 (6 bases). Germline V lookup: CDR1 SGHRS, CDR2 YFSETQ. The CDR3 is 15 amino acids. Between the trimmed V and J ends, which lost 0 bases and 2 bases, there was a span of 9 bases. This CDR3 reads CASSLGAGGNQPQHF. CDR3 in DNA: TGCGCCAGCAGCTTGGGGGCAGGGGGCAATCAGCCCCAGCATTTT.

This chain links TRBV15 with TRBJ2-7; possibly TRBD1 for D (5 bases). Germline V gives CDR1 LNHNV, CDR2 YYDKDF (reference sequence). Trimming shortened V by 2 bases and J by 2 bases, and 10 bases separated the two germline ends. The CDR3 loop spans 14 amino acids. CDR3 sequence (DNA): TGTGCCACCAGCAGAATCAGGGCTACCTACGAGCAGTACTTC. Amino acids: CATSRIRATYEQYF.

V is TRBV19 and J is TRBJ1-2; 8 positions agree with TRBD1. Looked up from germline, CDR1 is LNHDA and CDR2 is SQIVND (reference sequence). V lost 5 bases, J lost 4 bases, and 9 bases stayed unmatched. The CDR3 contains 15 residues. The CDR3 loop is CASSPQGDLLYGYTF. The CDR3 coding sequence is TGTGCCAGTAGTCCACAGGGGGATCTTCTCTATGGCTACACCTTC.

The rearrangement joins TRBV7-2 to TRBJ2-5; maybe TRBD2 (6 bases). V was shortened by 3 bases and J by 1 base, with 9 bases between the two germline ends. This CDR3 region has 14 residues. Germline V gene lookup returns CDR1 SGHTA and CDR2 FQGNSA. The CDR3 DNA reads as TGTGCCAGCAGCTTTGCGGGGCCCCAAGAGACCCAGTACTTC. Translation: CASSFAGPQETQYF.

The rearrangement links TRBV4-2 to TRBJ1-2; D gene unclear. The germline gives CDR1 LGHNA, CDR2 YNFKEQ. The CDR3 is 13 amino acids. The ends were cut back, 0 bases at V and 8 bases at J, with 10 bases in the middle. CDR3 sequence: CASSQEPQTGYTF. The CDR3 DNA reads as TGTGCCAGCAGCCAAGAGCCACAGACGGGCTACACCTTC.

This chain links TRBV10-1 with TRBJ2-3, with TRBD2 matching over 9 bases. V lost 5 bases to trimming and J lost 1 base; unmatched junction nucleotides: 4. The CDR3 runs 15 residues. Germline CDR1 WNHNN, CDR2 SYGVQD (reference sequence). The CDR3 DNA reads as TGCGCCAGCAGTCCTTTAGCGGGAGGCACAGATACGCAGTATTTT. This codes for CASSPLAGGTDTQYF.

The chain links TRBV5-6 to TRBJ1-2; 11 bases map to TRBD1. V was pared by 0 bases and J by 0 bases, with 4 bases of the junction left unmatched. Germline V gene data show CDR1 as SGHDT and CDR2 as YYEEEE. This CDR3 spans 17 amino acids. CDR3 DNA: TGTGCCAGCAGCTTGGCTTGGGACAGGGGGGCTAACTATGGCTACACCTTC. The encoded protein is CASSLAWDRGANYGYTF.

Worth noting for this clone: Its ends do not fully match the called genes, so a read error is possible. V gene TRBV7-3 combines with J gene TRBJ1-6; D not resolved. Germline CDR1 reads SGHTA; CDR2 reads FQGTGA. The CDR3 loop spans 14 amino acids. CDR3 region: CASSLGSFNSPLHF. CDR3 nucleotides: TGTGCCAGCAGCTTAGGGTCCTTTAATTCACCCCTCCACTTT.

The J gene is TRBJ1-1, the V gene TRBV7-2, with 7 nucleotides matching TRBD1. CDR3 length: 14 residues. Germline V gives CDR1 SGHTA, CDR2 FQGNSA. V shed 4 bases, J shed 2 bases, and the junction held 4 bases outside the gene matches. CDR3 DNA sequence: TGTGCCAGCAGCTACGGGACAGCTAACACTGAAGCTTTCTTT. Protein sequence: CASSYGTANTEAFF.

J is TRBJ2-3 and V is TRBV30; no clear D. The CDR3 is made up of 12 amino acids. Trimming removed 3 bases at V and 6 bases at J, with 10 bases between. From germline, CDR1 is GTSNPN and CDR2 SVGIG (reference sequence). In DNA form, the CDR3 reads TGTGCCTGGAGCACTCTCCGGGATACGCAGTATTTT. It translates to CAWSTLRDTQYF.

The chain joins TRBV19 to TRBJ1-5; weak D call: TRBD1 (5 bases). The V end lost 5 bases, the J end lost 9 bases, and 20 bases lay between the germline ends. This CDR3 spans 15 amino acids. In germline, CDR1 is LNHDA, CDR2 SQIVND (reference sequence). CDR3 DNA sequence: TGTGCCAGTAGTCCCCCGGGGCACCCGCTAAGGCCCCAGCATTTT. Its translation is CASSPPGHPLRPQHF. Looking up the rest from reference TRBV19 and TRBJ1-5 gives the full variable domain: DGGITQSPKYLFRKEGQNVTLSCEQNLNHDAMYWYRQDPGQGLRLIYYSQIVNDFQKGDIAEGYSVSREKKESFPLTVTSAQKNPTAFYLCASSPPGHPLRPQHFGDGTRLSIL.

The gene calls are TRBV9 and TRBJ2-2; no firm D call. V was cut by 0 bases and J by 4 bases, with 16 bases left in between. This CDR3 spans 17 amino acids. Germline assignment: CDR1 SGDLS and CDR2 YYNGEE. The CDR3 DNA is TGTGCCAGCAGCGTAGGTGGTAGCCCTGTCATCACCGGGGAGCTGTTTTTT. It encodes CASSVGGSPVITGELFF.

This clone was picked up one time. CDR3: CASSQDPQGGGNTIYF. The CDR3 nucleotides are TGCGCCAGCAGCCAAGACCCCCAGGGTGGTGGAAACACCATATATTTT. This chain connects TRBV4-3 to TRBJ1-3; a weak D match, TRBD1 (5 bases). CDR1 and CDR2 from the germline V gene are LGHNA and YSLEER. V was clipped by 0 bases and J by 3 bases, with 12 bases between them. The CDR3 is made up of 16 amino acids.

This clone has a single count. V is TRBV9 and J is TRBJ2-3; D is undetermined. The V and J ends lost 4 bases and 2 bases respectively, with 11 bases between them. The CDR3 has 14 amino acids. Per the germline V gene, CDR1 is SGDLS and CDR2 is YYNGEE. The CDR3 DNA reads as TGTGCCAGCAGCTGGAGCAAGGCCACAGATACGCAGTATTTT. Translation gives CASSWSKATDTQYF.

This rearrangement joins TRBV5-1 to TRBJ1-1; D uncertain. This CDR3 has 15 residues. Germline CDR1 reads SGHRS; CDR2 reads YFSETQ. Trimming took off 4 bases at V and 3 bases at J, with 16 bases between the two ends. This chain's CDR3 is CASSLDTSSDTEAFF. The CDR3 nucleotides are TGCGCCAGCAGCCTGGATACCAGTTCCGACACTGAAGCTTTCTTT.

V gene TRBV4-1 combines with J gene TRBJ1-5; D is uncertain. The CDR3 covers 16 residues. V lost 3 bases to trimming and J lost 0 bases, with 12 bases between them. The germline V gene encodes CDR1 MGHRA and CDR2 YSYEKL. The CDR3 DNA is TGCGCCAGCAGCCAGGGAGACACTCATAGCAATCAGCCCCAGCATTTT. This codes for CASSQGDTHSNQPQHF.

The chain employs TRBV19 and TRBJ1-2; weak D call: TRBD1 (5 bases). V was trimmed by 0 bases and J by 8 bases, leaving 13 bases between them. The CDR3 runs to 14 residues. Germline loops: CDR1 LNHDA, CDR2 SQIVND (reference sequence). DNA for the CDR3: TGTGCCAGTAGTATAGATAGGGAGGGGAGCGGCTACACCTTC. The encoded protein is CASSIDREGSGYTF.

The chain carries TRBV5-1 and TRBJ2-5, with 7 bases fitting TRBD1. V gave up 4 bases and J gave up 5 bases; unmatched junction bases: 8. This CDR3 comprises 14 residues. Germline V gene lookup returns CDR1 SGHRS and CDR2 YFSETQ. This chain's CDR3 is CASSQGQRPETQYF. The CDR3 DNA reads as TGCGCCAGCAGCCAGGGACAGAGACCCGAGACCCAGTACTTC. Based on the CDR3 plus reference TRBV5-1 and TRBJ2-5, the full variable domain is KAGVTQTPRYLIKTRGQQVTLSCSPISGHRSVSWYQQTPGQGLQFLFEYFSETQRNKGNFPGRFSGRQFSNSRSEMNVSTLELGDSALYLCASSQGQRPETQYFGPGTRLLVL.

This sequence joins TRBV2 and TRBJ1-2; the match to TRBD1 covers 11 bases. CDR3 length: 14 residues. CDR1 and CDR2 from the germline V gene are SNHLY and FYNNEI. V lost 5 bases, J lost 3 bases, and 2 bases stayed unmatched. CDR3 amino acids: CASSLGQGDYGYTF. The CDR3, as DNA: TGTGCCAGCAGTCTGGGACAGGGGGACTATGGCTACACCTTC.

This clone was found once. The chain joins TRBV5-5 to TRBJ1-6; a possible D gene is TRBD1 (6 bases). Germline V gene lookup returns CDR1 SGHKS and CDR2 YYEKEE (reference sequence). V was clipped by 5 bases and J by 10 bases, with 13 bases between them. There are 13 residues in the CDR3. The CDR3 reads CASSLKTGSPLHF. For the CDR3, the DNA is TGTGCCAGCAGTCTGAAGACAGGCTCACCCCTCCACTTT.

This clone has only one observation. This sequence joins TRBV6-6 and TRBJ1-2, with TRBD1 identical over 10 bases. V was clipped by 0 bases and J by 6 bases; unmatched bases: 4. The CDR3 covers 15 residues. Germline V gives CDR1 MNHNY, CDR2 SVGAGI (reference sequence). CDR3 loop: CASSYSTGGADGYTF. CDR3 DNA: TGTGCCAGCAGTTACTCGACAGGGGGCGCAGATGGCTACACCTTC.

This chain joins TRBV4-1 and TRBJ1-4; a weak D match, TRBD1 (5 bases). Trimming removed 3 bases at V and 2 bases at J, with 13 bases between. Per the germline V gene, CDR1 is MGHRA and CDR2 is YSYEKL. The CDR3 has 16 residues. This CDR3 is CASSQMNGATNEKLFF. The DNA of the CDR3 is TGCGCCAGCAGCCAGATGAACGGGGCTACTAATGAAAAACTGTTTTTT.

V gene TRBV20-1 combines with J gene TRBJ2-6; D is undetermined. This CDR3 has 13 residues. V lost 3 bases, J lost 3 bases, and 6 bases lay in between. Germline V gives CDR1 DFQATT, CDR2 SNEGSKA (reference sequence). The CDR3 DNA reads as TGCAGTGCTAGTTCCGATGGGGCCAACGTCCTGACTTTC. Translated: CSASSDGANVLTF.